The T cell receptor beta chain described here comes from a study of response to subunit inactivated influenza vaccine. Germline CDR1 is SGHRS and CDR2 is YFSETQ. Trimming at V came to 4 bases and at J to 0 bases, leaving 4 bases not matched to a gene. This CDR3 comprises 15 residues. The sample holds a few counts of this clonotype. One entry per CDR3 protein results from TCRdb running MiXCR on the RT-PCR reads. Of 400,000 to 550,000 distinct CDR3 sequences listed, 25% are singletons. The source was CD4+ T cells sorted from PBMCs, collected roughly 5 days after vaccination. The rearrangement joins TRBV5-1 to TRBJ2-3; TRBD2 matches 8 bases. The sequence came from a man between 45 and 60 years old who received an inactivated influenza vaccine. The CDR3 coding sequence is TGCGCCAGCAGCCGTAGCGGGATTAGCACAGATACGCAGTATTTT. Encoded protein: CASSRSGISTDTQYF.